These 9 T cell receptor beta chains were all obtained from the same sample, sequenced in a study of OX40 agonist ivuxolimab in advanced cancers. Sequencing used immunoSEQ multiplex PCR; TCRdb keeps in-frame clones, though not all of them. The sample carries tens of thousands of clones, around 89% recorded once. The input for sequencing was CD4+ or CD8+ T cells sorted from blood, taken in a trial of the OX40 agonist ivuxolimab. All receptors derive from an adult with an advanced solid tumor such as melanoma, head and neck, liver or kidney cancer.

This chain joins TRBV6-5 and TRBJ1-1, with D tentatively TRBD1 (5 bases). CDR1 and CDR2 (germline): MNHEY, SVGAGI. V gave up 2 bases and J gave up 5 bases, with 12 bases separating them. The CDR3 runs to 14 residues. This CDR3 is CASSYGGDGTEAFF. The CDR3 DNA reads TGTGCCAGCAGTTACGGAGGGGATGGAACTGAAGCTTTCTTT.

This clone was recorded only once. V gene TRBV6-1 combines with J gene TRBJ1-5; unclear D gene. The CDR3 length is 17 residues. The germline V and J ends were trimmed by 3 bases and 0 bases, with 15 bases remaining between them. Germline loops: CDR1 MNHNS, CDR2 SASEGT. Written as DNA, the CDR3 is TGTGCCAGCAGTGACCCATTTGAGTGGTATAGCAATCAGCCCCAGCATTTT. Its protein is CASSDPFEWYSNQPQHF.

The chain combines TRBV7-7 with TRBJ2-1; 8 positions match TRBD1. Germline V gene sequence: CDR1 SSHAT, CDR2 FNYEAQ (reference sequence). V dropped 5 bases and J dropped 7; count of bases not matched to a gene: 7. This CDR3 has 14 amino acids. The CDR3 loop reads CASSRDRRVNEQFF. DNA for the CDR3: TGTGCCAGCAGCCGGGACAGGCGCGTTAATGAGCAGTTCTTC.

The V gene is TRBV27, the J gene TRBJ1-1; weak D call: TRBD1 (6 bases). Trimming cost V 6 bases and J 1 base, with 6 bases left between them. Germline CDR1 is MNHEY and CDR2 is SMNVEV (reference sequence). The CDR3 totals 12 residues. CDR3 amino acids: CASRGQNTEAFF. In DNA, the CDR3 is TGTGCCAGCAGGGGACAGAACACTGAAGCTTTCTTT.

This clone turned up a few times. The chain recombines TRBV7-9 with TRBJ1-1, with 8 bases identical to TRBD1. V shed 10 bases, J shed 3 bases, and the junction held 4 bases outside the gene matches. The germline V gene has CDR1 SEHNR and CDR2 FQNEAQ (reference sequence). This CDR3 has 12 amino acids. In DNA form, the CDR3 reads TGTGCCACCAACAGGGGGTACACTGAAGCTTTCTTT. Protein sequence: CATNRGYTEAFF. The variable domain in full, with the rest retrieved from reference TRBV7-9 and TRBJ1-1, is DTGVSQNPRHKITKRGQNVTFRCDPISEHNRLYWYRQTLGQGPEFLTYFQNEAQLEKSRLLSDRFSAERPKGSFSTLEIQRTEQGDSAMYLCATNRGYTEAFFGQGTRLTVV.

The chain employs TRBV4-1 and TRBJ2-7; the match to TRBD1 covers 10 bases. Looked up from germline, CDR1 is MGHRA and CDR2 is YSYEKL. V lost 1 base and J lost 4; bases outside the gene matches: 4. The CDR3 is 15 residues long. The CDR3 loop reads CASSQVTGGYYEQYF. The CDR3 bases are TGCGCCAGCAGCCAAGTGACAGGGGGCTATTACGAGCAGTACTTC.

This sequence joins TRBV7-9 and TRBJ2-7; TRBD1 matches 7 bases. The germline V gene encodes CDR1 SEHNR and CDR2 FQNEAQ (reference sequence). The CDR3 has 14 amino acids. Trimming removed 5 bases from V and 2 bases from J; junction bases left unmatched: 6. DNA of the CDR3: TGTGCCAGCAGCCCCCGGGACAGAGCCTACGAGCAGTACTTC. Translated, it gives CASSPRDRAYEQYF.

The J gene is TRBJ1-6, the V gene TRBV2; D remains unclear. The V gene's germline CDR1 is SNHLY and CDR2 FYNNEI. The germline V and J ends were trimmed by 0 bases and 14 bases, with 11 bases remaining between them. CDR3 length: 13 residues. CDR3 loop: CASSEAQALTLHF. DNA for the CDR3: TGTGCCAGCAGTGAAGCGCAGGCGCTCACCCTCCACTTT. Variable domain in full (rest from reference TRBV2 and TRBJ1-6): EPEVTQTPSHQVTQMGQEVILRCVPISNHLYFYWYRQILGQKVEFLVSFYNNEISEKSEIFDDQFSVERPDGSNFTLKIRSTKLEDSAMYFCASSEAQALTLHFGNGTRLTVT.

The V gene is TRBV7-9, the J gene TRBJ2-1; D is unclear. CDR1 and CDR2 from the germline V gene are SEHNR and FQNEAQ (reference sequence). V lost 5 bases, J lost 5 bases, and 16 bases lay in between. The CDR3 covers 15 residues. The CDR3 DNA reads TGTGCCAGCAGCCCCCCCCCTAGTATAAACAATGAGCAGTTCTTC. Its translation is CASSPPPSINNEQFF.